This is a list of T cell receptor beta chains from one sample in a study of T cell repertoires in cytomegalovirus infection. TCRdb reprocessed the reads via MiXCR and lists one record per CDR3 protein. The table shows roughly 700,000 distinct CDR3 sequences, with around a third occurring only once. No cognate antigen is known for these TCRs. This specimen was cultured PBMCs, taken from culture after CMV antigen stimulation. These receptor sequences come from a human donor in good health (CMV status not recorded). Some clones in this sample may be carry-over from other donors' samples. Both conserved end residues are part of each CDR3. D genes are given only for firm matches. Size is omitted from some rows. Given values are once, few, many or a class for expanded clones.

14	TRBD1	many	TRBV7-2	TRBJ2-7	CASSVGGQGYEQYF	TGTGCCAGCAGCGTTGGCGGACAGGGGTACGAGCAGTACTTC
13	NA	NA	TRBV12-3/TRBV12-4	TRBJ2-3	CASRIASTDTQYF	TGTGCCAGCAGGATTGCTAGCACAGATACGCAGTATTTT
19	TRBD2	NA	TRBV12-3/TRBV12-4	TRBJ2-2	CASSLRLAGGFEETGELFF	TGTGCCAGCAGTTTAAGGCTAGCGGGGGGTTTTGAGGAGACCGGGGAGCTGTTTTTT
13	NA	NA	TRBV7-8	TRBJ2-5	CASRFGTQETQYF	TGTGCCAGCAGATTCGGAACACAAGAGACCCAGTACTTC
14	NA	NA	TRBV15	TRBJ1-1	CATSRGGVGTEAFF	TGTGCCACCAGCAGAGGGGGGGTGGGTACTGAAGCTTTCTTT
12	NA	NA	TRBV15	TRBJ1-1	CATSSRITEAFF	TGTGCCACCAGCTCCCGTATCACTGAAGCTTTCTTT
12	TRBD2	NA	TRBV28	TRBJ2-7	CASRASGHEQYF	TGTGCCAGCAGGGCTAGCGGACACGAGCAGTACTTC
13	NA	few	TRBV7-9	TRBJ1-2	CASSLSISRGYTF	TGTGCCAGCAGCTTAAGTATTTCGAGGGGCTACACCTTC
15	NA	NA	TRBV7-2	TRBJ2-7	CASTPSFACSYEQYF	TGTGCCAGCACCCCGTCCTTCGCCTGCTCCTACGAGCAGTACTTC
15	TRBD2	many	TRBV7-2	TRBJ2-1	CASSGTSGRGGEQFF	TGTGCCAGCAGCGGGACTAGCGGGAGGGGCGGCGAGCAGTTCTTC
11	NA	NA	TRBV29-1	TRBJ1-4	CSVTFEEKLFF	TGCAGCGTTACGTTTGAGGAAAAACTGTTTTTT
15	TRBD2	many	TRBV7-2	TRBJ2-1	CASSLAVAGTGEQFF	TGTGCCAGCAGCTTAGCGGTAGCGGGGACTGGTGAGCAGTTCTTC
17	TRBD2	many	TRBV7-2	TRBJ2-7	CASSIGPGTSHGYEQYF	TGTGCCAGCAGCATAGGACCCGGGACTAGCCACGGGTACGAGCAGTACTTC
12	TRBD2	few	TRBV29-1	TRBJ2-7	CSAGLDSYEQYF	TGCAGCGCTGGACTAGACTCCTACGAGCAGTACTTC
16	NA	NA	TRBV4-1	TRBJ2-1	CASSQESRRGYNEQFF	TGCGCCAGCAGCCAAGAATCTAGGCGGGGTTACAATGAGCAGTTCTTC
13	NA	few	TRBV7-9	TRBJ1-4	CASSLYAAEKLFF	TGTGCCAGCAGCTTATATGCAGCTGAAAAACTGTTTTTT
18	TRBD1	NA	TRBV11-2	TRBJ2-4	CASSLGPGQGLAKNIQYF	TGTGCCAGCAGCTTGGGGCCCGGACAGGGACTAGCCAAAAACATTCAGTACTTC
13	NA	few	TRBV12-3/TRBV12-4	TRBJ1-1	CASTLGRATEAFF	TGTGCCAGCACCCTAGGTAGGGCGACTGAAGCTTTCTTT
16	NA	NA	TRBV24-1	TRBJ2-5	CATSDLLGQHQETQYF	TGTGCCACCAGTGATTTGCTGGGGCAGCACCAAGAGACCCAGTACTTC
15	TRBD1	NA	TRBV4-3	TRBJ1-2	CASSHATGAVYGYTF	TGCGCCAGCAGCCATGCTACAGGGGCGGTCTATGGCTACACCTTC
14	NA	few	TRBV28	TRBJ1-4	CASSYGGYNEKLFF	TGTGCCAGCAGTTACGGAGGGTACAATGAAAAACTGTTTTTT
16	TRBD1	NA	TRBV11-2	TRBJ2-5	CASSLVGQGVEETQYF	TGTGCCAGCAGCTTAGTTGGCCAGGGGGTCGAGGAGACCCAGTACTTC
15	NA	NA	TRBV7-2	TRBJ2-5	CASSLIPRAQETQYF	TGTGCCAGCAGCTTAATTCCCAGGGCCCAAGAGACCCAGTACTTC
13	NA	few	TRBV6-6	TRBJ1-2	CASSYLGGYGYTF	TGTGCCAGCAGTTACTTAGGAGGGTATGGCTACACCTTC
14	NA	NA	TRBV10-2	TRBJ1-4	CASSVGQHNEKLFF	TGCGCCAGCAGTGTTGGACAGCATAATGAAAAACTGTTTTTT
12	NA	NA	TRBV29-1	TRBJ2-5	CSTWGPVETQYF	TGCAGCACATGGGGACCTGTCGAGACCCAGTACTTC
14	NA	few	TRBV28	TRBJ2-1	CASTWGTAYNEQFF	TGTGCCAGCACCTGGGGGACGGCCTACAATGAGCAGTTCTTC
14	NA	few	TRBV28	TRBJ1-2	CASSTLGKLDGYTF	TGTGCCAGCAGTACCTTGGGGAAACTGGATGGCTACACCTTC
16	TRBD2	few	TRBV11-2	TRBJ2-1	CASSLDFSGRAGEQFF	TGTGCCAGCAGCTTAGATTTCAGCGGGAGGGCCGGTGAGCAGTTCTTC
15	TRBD1	few	TRBV7-2	TRBJ2-5	CASTRTGGGEETQYF	TGTGCCAGCACCAGAACAGGGGGCGGGGAAGAGACCCAGTACTTC
13	TRBD2	NA	TRBV6-8	TRBJ2-1	CAARSGRWDLGTF	TGTGCCGCCAGATCCGGGAGGTGGGATTTGGGAACGTTC
15	TRBD1	NA	TRBV2	TRBJ2-1	CASSSDRGPDNEQFF	TGTGCCAGCAGCTCCGACAGGGGGCCGGATAATGAGCAGTTCTTC
14	TRBD1	NA	TRBV25-1	TRBJ2-7	CASSGRQGIYEQYF	TGTGCCAGCAGTGGCCGACAGGGAATCTACGAGCAGTACTTC
15	NA	NA	TRBV19	TRBJ1-1	CASSIPREGKTEAFF	TGTGCCAGTAGTATCCCCAGGGAGGGAAAAACTGAAGCTTTCTTT
15	NA	many	TRBV7-8	TRBJ2-1	CASSLGGFRGFEQFF	TGTGCCAGCAGCTTAGGAGGCTTTAGGGGGTTTGAGCAGTTCTTC
14	NA	NA	TRBV7-2	TRBJ2-5	CASSEGGAAETQYF	TGTGCCAGCAGCGAGGGGGGGGCCGCAGAGACCCAGTACTTC
16	TRBD1	few	TRBV18	TRBJ1-2	CASSQSTTGAFSGYTF	TGTGCCAGCTCGCAGAGTACTACAGGGGCTTTCTCTGGCTACACCTTC
15	TRBD1	once	TRBV5-1	TRBJ1-2	CASSFPDRGNYGYTF	TGCGCCAGCAGCTTCCCGGACAGGGGTAACTATGGCTACACCTTC
14	NA	NA	TRBV7-2	TRBJ2-7	CASSLAPDSYEQYF	TGTGCCAGCAGCTTAGCGCCGGATTCCTACGAGCAGTACTTC
16	NA	NA	TRBV7-6	TRBJ2-1	CASSFLAQSSYNEQFF	TGTGCCAGCAGCTTTCTAGCGCAGAGCTCCTACAATGAGCAGTTCTTC
15	NA	NA	TRBV11-3	TRBJ2-3	CASSLVPGTIDTQYF	TGTGCCAGCAGCTTAGTCCCCGGGACCATAGATACGCAGTATTTT
14	NA	NA	TRBV2	TRBJ2-2	CASSLIANTGELFF	TGTGCCAGCAGCCTAATCGCGAACACCGGGGAGCTGTTTTTT
16	NA	NA	TRBV19	TRBJ2-1	CASSMYELKAFNEQFF	TGTGCCAGTAGTATGTATGAGTTAAAAGCGTTTAATGAGCAGTTCTTC
14	TRBD2	once	TRBV20-1	TRBJ2-1	CSARTSGRSGEQFF	TGCAGTGCTAGAACTAGCGGGAGGAGTGGTGAGCAGTTCTTC
15	NA	few	TRBV6-2/TRBV6-3	TRBJ2-7	CASSPHSWDRYEQYF	TGTGCCAGCAGCCCACATTCATGGGACCGCTACGAGCAGTACTTC
12	NA	NA	TRBV6-8	TRBJ2-1	CASSYSPDEQFF	TGTGCCAGCAGTTACTCCCCCGATGAGCAGTTCTTC
16	TRBD2	NA	TRBV4-1	TRBJ2-1	CASSQYSGGAGDEQFF	TGCGCCAGCAGCCAATATAGCGGGGGGGCCGGCGATGAGCAGTTCTTC
14	TRBD2	many	TRBV2	TRBJ2-7	CASSPGLAAYEQYF	TGTGCCAGCAGTCCGGGACTAGCGGCCTACGAGCAGTACTTC
17	NA	NA	TRBV2	TRBJ2-6	CASSSRPGPSGANVLTF	TGTGCCAGCAGCTCTAGACCCGGACCATCCGGGGCCAACGTCCTGACTTTC